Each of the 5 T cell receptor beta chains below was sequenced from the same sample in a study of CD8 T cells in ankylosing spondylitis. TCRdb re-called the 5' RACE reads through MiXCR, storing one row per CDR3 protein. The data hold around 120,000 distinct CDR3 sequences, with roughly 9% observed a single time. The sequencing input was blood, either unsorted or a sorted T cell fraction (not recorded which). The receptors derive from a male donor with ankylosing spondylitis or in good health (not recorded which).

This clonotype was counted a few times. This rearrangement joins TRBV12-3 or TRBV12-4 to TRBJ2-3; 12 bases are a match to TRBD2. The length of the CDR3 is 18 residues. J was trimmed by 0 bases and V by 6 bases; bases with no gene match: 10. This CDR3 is CASRRMTSGSSSTDTQYF. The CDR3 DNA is TGTGCCAGCAGACGGATGACTAGCGGGAGTTCTAGCACAGATACGCAGTATTTT.

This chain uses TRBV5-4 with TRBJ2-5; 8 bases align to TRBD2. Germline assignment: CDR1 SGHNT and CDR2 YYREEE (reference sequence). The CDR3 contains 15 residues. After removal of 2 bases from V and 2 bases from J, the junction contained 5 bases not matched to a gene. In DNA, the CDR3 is TGTGCCAGCAGCTTCACTAGCGGAAGACAAGAGACCCAGTACTTC. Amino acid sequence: CASSFTSGRQETQYF.

The CDR3 reads CAISEPQGAGGLQETQYF. In nucleotides, the CDR3 is TGTGCCATCAGTGAGCCTCAGGGGGCAGGGGGTTTACAAGAGACCCAGTACTTC. The chain combines TRBV10-3 with TRBJ2-5; 8 bases agree with TRBD1. The CDR3 covers 18 residues. Germline CDR1 and CDR2: ENHRY and SYGVKD. The junction had 13 bases not matched to a gene; V was cut back by 2 bases and J by 2 bases.

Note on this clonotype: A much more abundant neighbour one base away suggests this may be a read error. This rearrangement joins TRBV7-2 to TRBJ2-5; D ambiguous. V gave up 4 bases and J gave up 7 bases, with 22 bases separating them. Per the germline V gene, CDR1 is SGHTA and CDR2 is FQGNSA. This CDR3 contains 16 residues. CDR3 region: CASSSLQLSKKATQYF. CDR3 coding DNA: TGTGCCAGCAGCTCCCTACAGTTGTCGAAAAAAGCGACCCAGTACTTC.

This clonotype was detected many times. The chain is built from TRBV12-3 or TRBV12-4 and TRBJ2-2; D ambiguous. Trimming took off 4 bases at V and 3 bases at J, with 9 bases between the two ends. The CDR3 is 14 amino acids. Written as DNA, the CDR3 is TGTGCCAGCAGTTGGCGACCGTACACCGGGGAGCTGTTTTTT. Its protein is CASSWRPYTGELFF.